This T cell receptor beta chain was recorded in a study of blood T cell repertoires in COVID-19. Whole-study context: The cDNA or gDNA used as material had been derived from T cells, B-cell-depleted T cells, or PBMCs.

Germline V gives CDR1 KGHDR, CDR2 SFDVKD. The V gene lost 5 bases and the J gene lost 8 bases, with 20 bases spanning the gap. CDR3 length: 15 residues. The protocol was immunoSEQ multiplex PCR, while the TCRdb copy is restricted to in-frame clones and leaves out a portion. The sample has roughly 220,000 clones, 84% seen once. The sequence was obtained from a woman aged 40 to 55 who had recovered from COVID-19. V is TRBV24-1 and J is TRBJ1-2, with D tentatively TRBD1 (6 bases). The material sequenced was peripheral blood. The CDR3 sequence is CATSVDDSPTGGYTF. The DNA for the CDR3 is TGTGCCACCAGTGTAGATGATTCACCGACAGGCGGCTACACCTTC.